One and the same sample provided the 3 T cell receptor beta chains below, sequenced in a study of cytomegalovirus exposure and HLA in healthy donors. Measured with immunoSEQ multiplex PCR; TCRdb has only the in-frame clones, and not every one. The repertoire holds about 50,000 clones, with over 85% as singletons. The sequenced sample was PBMCs. The origin of the receptors is a man between 18 and 29 years old in good health and CMV-seronegative.

The DNA for the CDR3 is TGTGCCAGCAGTGCCTTTACAGGGAAGGCCTCTGGGGCCAACGTCCTGACTTTC. Translation gives CASSAFTGKASGANVLTF. This chain uses TRBV28 with TRBJ2-6; D is possibly TRBD1 (6 bases). This CDR3 spans 18 amino acids. Germline assignment: CDR1 MDHEN and CDR2 SYDVKM. Trimming took 5 bases from V and 0 from J, leaving 17 bases between them.

The chain uses TRBV6-4 and TRBJ1-5; tentatively, D is TRBD1 (6 bases). The CDR3 totals 18 residues. Trimming took 4 bases from V and 1 from J, leaving 20 bases between them. The germline gives CDR1 MRHNA, CDR2 SNTAGT. CDR3 DNA: TGTGCCAGCAGTGCTCAAACGACAGGCCCCGGGAGCAATCAGCCCCAGCATTTT. This gives the protein CASSAQTTGPGSNQPQHF.

The genes are TRBV6-1 and TRBJ2-1; 9 bases match TRBD2. The CDR3 extends over 15 amino acids. Germline loops: CDR1 MNHNS, CDR2 SASEGT. The ends lost 2 bases at V and 8 bases at J; junction bases unmatched: 7. DNA for the CDR3: TGTGCCAGCAGTGAATCGGGTAGCGGGAGCTATGAGCAGTTCTTC. The encoded protein is CASSESGSGSYEQFF.